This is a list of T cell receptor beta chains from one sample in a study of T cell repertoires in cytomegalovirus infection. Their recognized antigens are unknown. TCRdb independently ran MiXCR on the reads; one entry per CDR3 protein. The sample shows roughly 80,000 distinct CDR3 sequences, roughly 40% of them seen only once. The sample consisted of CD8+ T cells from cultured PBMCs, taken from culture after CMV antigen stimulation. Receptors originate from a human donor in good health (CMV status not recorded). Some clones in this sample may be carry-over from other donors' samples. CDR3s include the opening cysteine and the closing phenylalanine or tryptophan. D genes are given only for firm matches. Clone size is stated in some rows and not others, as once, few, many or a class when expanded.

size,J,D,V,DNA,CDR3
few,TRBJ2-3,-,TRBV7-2,TGTGCCAGCAGCCTCCGTTCAGATACGCAGTATTTT,CASSLRSDTQYF
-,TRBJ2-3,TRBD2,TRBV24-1,TGTGCCACCAGTGACCTCAGCGGGGGAGGATCCGATACGCAGTATTTT,CATSDLSGGGSDTQYF
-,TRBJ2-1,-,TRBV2,TGTGCCAGCAAGGGCTCCTACAATGAGCAGTTCTTC,CASKGSYNEQFF
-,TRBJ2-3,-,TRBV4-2,TGTGCCAGCAGCCAAGAAGTTAGAGTGGCAGATACGCAGTATTTT,CASSQEVRVADTQYF
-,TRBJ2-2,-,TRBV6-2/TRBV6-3,TGTGCCAGCACCCTCGCGGGCCCCGGGGAGCTGTTTTTT,CASTLAGPGELFF
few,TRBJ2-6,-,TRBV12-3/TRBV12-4,TGTGCCAGCAGCGAGACCGGGGCCAACGTCCTGACTTTC,CASSETGANVLTF
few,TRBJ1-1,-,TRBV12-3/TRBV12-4,TGTGCCAGCAGTTTTATTGGGTCCCCTGAAGCTTTCTTT,CASSFIGSPEAFF
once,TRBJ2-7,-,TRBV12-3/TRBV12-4,TGTGCCAGCAGTTTAGCGATGCGGGCTGGCCACGAGCAGTACTTC,CASSLAMRAGHEQYF
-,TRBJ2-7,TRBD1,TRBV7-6,TGTGCCAGCAGCTTAATGGGACAGGGGCTACCCGAGCAGTACTTC,CASSLMGQGLPEQYF
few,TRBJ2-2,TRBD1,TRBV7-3,TGTGCCAGCAGCTCCCCCGGACAGGGGGCTGCCGGGGAGCTGTTTTTT,CASSSPGQGAAGELFF
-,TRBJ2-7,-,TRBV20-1,TGCAGTGCTAGAGATCACCGGGCGGGGTACGAGCAGTACTTC,CSARDHRAGYEQYF
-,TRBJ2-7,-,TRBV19,TGTGCCAGTAGTGTTGGGGGCATGTCCTACGAGCAGTACTTC,CASSVGGMSYEQYF
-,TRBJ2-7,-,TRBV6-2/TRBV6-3,TGTGCCAGCAGTTACCACTCGACCTACGAGCAGTACTTC,CASSYHSTYEQYF
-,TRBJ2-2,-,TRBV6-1,TGTGCCAGCAGTTCCGAAAGCGGAGCGGCGAACACCGGGGAGCTGTTTTTT,CASSSESGAANTGELFF
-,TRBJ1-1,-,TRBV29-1,TGCAGCGTTGAAGATTTGGGGGTTAACACTGAAGCTTTCTTT,CSVEDLGVNTEAFF
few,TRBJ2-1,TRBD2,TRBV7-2,TGTGCCAGCAGCTTAAGGCTAGCGGAATACAATGAGCAGTTCTTC,CASSLRLAEYNEQFF
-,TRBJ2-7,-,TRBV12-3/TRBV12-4,TGTGCCAGCAGTTTAGGGGCTCCGCCTTACGAGCAGTACTTC,CASSLGAPPYEQYF
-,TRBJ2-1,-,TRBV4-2,TGTGCCAGCAGCCAGTACAGGAGCCGGGTGAATGAGCAGTTCTTC,CASSQYRSRVNEQFF
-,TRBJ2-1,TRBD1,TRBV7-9,TGTGCCAGCAGCCGCCCGGCAGGGGGCTGGAATGAGCAGTTCTTC,CASSRPAGGWNEQFF
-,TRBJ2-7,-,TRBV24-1,TGTGCCACCAGTGCCCCGGGGGTGCTAGGCTCCTACGAGCAGTACTTC,CATSAPGVLGSYEQYF
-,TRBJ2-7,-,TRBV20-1,TGCAGTGCCACCCAATCGACAGTTTTTTACGAGCAGTACTTC,CSATQSTVFYEQYF
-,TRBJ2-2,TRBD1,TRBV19,TGTGCCAGTTCCGGGACAGGGGTCACCGGGGAGCTGTTTTTT,CASSGTGVTGELFF
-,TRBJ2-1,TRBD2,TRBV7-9,TGTGCCAGCAGCTTAGAGAGCGGGGGTGAAGATGAGCAGTTCTTC,CASSLESGGEDEQFF
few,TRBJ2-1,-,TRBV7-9,TGTGCCAGCAGCCGGACTTCATCCCCAGGCTATGAGCAGTTCTTC,CASSRTSSPGYEQFF
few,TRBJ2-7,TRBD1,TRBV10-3,TGTGCCACCTGGGACAGCCCCTACGAGCAGTACTTC,CATWDSPYEQYF
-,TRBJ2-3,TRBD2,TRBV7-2,TGTGCCACCAGCCCAGGCGGGGGACCAACAGATACGCAGTATTTT,CATSPGGGPTDTQYF
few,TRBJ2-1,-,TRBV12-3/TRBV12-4,TGTGCCAGCAACCAGGGTTTCGATGAGCAGTTCTTC,CASNQGFDEQFF
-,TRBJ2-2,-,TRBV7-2,TGTGCCAGCAGGCCTAGCTACACCGGGGAGCTGTTTTTT,CASRPSYTGELFF
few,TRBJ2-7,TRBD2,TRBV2,TGTGCCAGCAGTGAAGCGGAAGCGGGGGGCTCCTACGAGCAGTACTTC,CASSEAEAGGSYEQYF
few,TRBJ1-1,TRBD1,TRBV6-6,TGTGCCAGCAGTTACGGGACAGGGGATTTGGGCACTGAAGCTTTCTTT,CASSYGTGDLGTEAFF
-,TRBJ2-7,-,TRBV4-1,TGCGCCAGCAGCCACCCCGAGACGGGAAACTACGAGCAGTACTTC,CASSHPETGNYEQYF
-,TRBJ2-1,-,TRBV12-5,TGTGCTAGTGCCCCCTCCTCCTACAATGAGCAGTTCTTC,CASAPSSYNEQFF
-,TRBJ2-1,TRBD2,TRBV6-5,TGTGCCAGCAGTTACTCGGTACTAGCGGGGGACGGTGAGCAGTTCTTC,CASSYSVLAGDGEQFF
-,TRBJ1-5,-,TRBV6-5,TGTGCCAGCAGTTACTCGAGCGGAAATCAGCCCCAGCATTTT,CASSYSSGNQPQHF
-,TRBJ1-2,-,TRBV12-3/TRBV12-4,TGTGTCACCGCGGGGGCGGACTACACCTTC,CVTAGADYTF
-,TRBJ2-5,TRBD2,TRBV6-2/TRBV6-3,TGTGCCAGCAGTTACCGGAGGGAGGGATGGGAAGAGACCCAGTACTTC,CASSYRREGWEETQYF
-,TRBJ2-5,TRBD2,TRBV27,TGTGCCAGCAGTTTATCGGGAGGGTACCAAGAGACCCAGTACTTC,CASSLSGGYQETQYF
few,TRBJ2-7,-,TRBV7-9,TGTGCCAGCAGCTGGGACGGAAACTACGAGCAGTACTTC,CASSWDGNYEQYF
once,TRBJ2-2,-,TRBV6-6,TGTGCCAGCAATCTGGAAGGACAGAACACCGGGGAGCTGTTTTTT,CASNLEGQNTGELFF
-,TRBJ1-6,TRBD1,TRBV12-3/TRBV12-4,TGTGCCAGCAGTCTCTTCAAGCCGGGACAGGGGGATTCACCCCTCCACTTT,CASSLFKPGQGDSPLHF
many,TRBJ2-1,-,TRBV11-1,TGTGCCAGCAGCTCTACCAGCTCCTACAATGAGCAGTTCTTC,CASSSTSSYNEQFF
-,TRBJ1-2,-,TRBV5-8,TGTGCCAGCAGCTTGCTAGGAAACTATGGCTACACCTTC,CASSLLGNYGYTF
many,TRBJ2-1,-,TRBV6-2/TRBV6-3,TGTGCCAGCAGTTACTCGTTCCCACTAGCCGAATATGGCTACAATGAGCAGTTCTTC,CASSYSFPLAEYGYNEQFF
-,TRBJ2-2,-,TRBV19,TGTGCCAGTAGGAGTCAGGTTATCACCGGGGAGCTGTTTTTT,CASRSQVITGELFF
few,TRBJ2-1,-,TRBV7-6,TGTGCCAGCAGCCCCCAGGGTTTGCCGATTGTGCAGTTCTTC,CASSPQGLPIVQFF
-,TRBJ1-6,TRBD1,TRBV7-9,TGTGCCAGCAGCCGGGACAGCTATAATTCACCCCTCCACTTT,CASSRDSYNSPLHF
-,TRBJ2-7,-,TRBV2,TGTGCCAGCAGCGCGAGACAGGTCCTCTACGAGCAGTACTTC,CASSARQVLYEQYF
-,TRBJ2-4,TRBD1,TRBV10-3,TGTGCCATCAGCCCCGGACAGGCGAAAAACATTCAGTACTTC,CAISPGQAKNIQYF
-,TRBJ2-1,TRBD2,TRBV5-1,TGCGCCAGCAGCTTGGGTCCTAGCGGGGCCCTCTCCTACAATGAGCAGTTCTTC,CASSLGPSGALSYNEQFF
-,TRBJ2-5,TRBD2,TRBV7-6,TGTGCCAGCAGCCTCTTCGGGGGGTACCAAGAGACCCAGTACTTC,CASSLFGGYQETQYF
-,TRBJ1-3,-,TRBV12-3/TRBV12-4,TGTGCCAGCAGTTTATCGGTTCCAGGGGACTCTGGAAACACCATATATTTT,CASSLSVPGDSGNTIYF